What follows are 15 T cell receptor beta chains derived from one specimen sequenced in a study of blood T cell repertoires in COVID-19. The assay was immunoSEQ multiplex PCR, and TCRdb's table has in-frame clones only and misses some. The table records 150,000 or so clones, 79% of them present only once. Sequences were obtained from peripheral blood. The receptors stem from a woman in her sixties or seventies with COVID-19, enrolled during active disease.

The CDR3 loop is CASSSTGGGPYQETQYF. The CDR3 coding sequence is TGTGCCAGCAGCTCCACCGGGGGGGGCCCTTACCAAGAGACCCAGTACTTC. V and J are TRBV5-6 and TRBJ2-5, with 8 bases that match TRBD2. The CDR3 runs 17 residues. J lost 0 bases, V lost 3 bases, and 10 bases had no gene match. CDR1 and CDR2 (germline): SGHDT, YYEEEE.

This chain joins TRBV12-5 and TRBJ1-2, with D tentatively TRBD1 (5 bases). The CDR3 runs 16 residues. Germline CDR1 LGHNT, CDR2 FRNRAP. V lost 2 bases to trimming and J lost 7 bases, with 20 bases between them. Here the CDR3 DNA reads TGTGCTAGTGGTTTGAATCCGGCCAGTCTGGGGGGTGGCTACACCTTC. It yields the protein CASGLNPASLGGGYTF.

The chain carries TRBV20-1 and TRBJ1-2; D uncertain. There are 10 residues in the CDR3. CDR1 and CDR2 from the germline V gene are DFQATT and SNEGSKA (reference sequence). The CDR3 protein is CSWAGYGYTF. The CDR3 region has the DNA TGCAGCTGGGCTGGGTATGGCTACACCTTC.

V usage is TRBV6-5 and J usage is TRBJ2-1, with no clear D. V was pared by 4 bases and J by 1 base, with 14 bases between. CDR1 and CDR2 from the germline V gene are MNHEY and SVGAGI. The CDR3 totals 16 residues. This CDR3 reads CASSSPGGTSYNEQFF. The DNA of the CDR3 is TGTGCCAGCAGTTCCCCTGGCGGAACTTCCTACAATGAGCAGTTCTTC.

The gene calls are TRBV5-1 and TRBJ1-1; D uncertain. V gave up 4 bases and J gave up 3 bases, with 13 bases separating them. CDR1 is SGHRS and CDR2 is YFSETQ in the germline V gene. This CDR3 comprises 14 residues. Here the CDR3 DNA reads TGCGCCAGCAGCCCCAGTCGGGGAGACACTGAAGCTTTCTTT. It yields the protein CASSPSRGDTEAFF.

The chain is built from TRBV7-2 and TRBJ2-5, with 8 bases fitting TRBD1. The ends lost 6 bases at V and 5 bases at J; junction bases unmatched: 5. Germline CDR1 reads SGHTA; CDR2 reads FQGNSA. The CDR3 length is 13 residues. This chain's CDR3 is CASRPDRGETQYF. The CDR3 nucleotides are TGTGCCAGCAGGCCTGACAGGGGTGAGACCCAGTACTTC. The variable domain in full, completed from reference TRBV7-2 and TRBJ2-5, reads GAGVSQSPSNKVTEKGKDVELRCDPISGHTALYWYRQSLGQGLEFLIYFQGNSAPDKSGLPSDRFSAERTGGSVSTLTIQRTQQEDSAVYLCASRPDRGETQYFGPGTRLLVL.

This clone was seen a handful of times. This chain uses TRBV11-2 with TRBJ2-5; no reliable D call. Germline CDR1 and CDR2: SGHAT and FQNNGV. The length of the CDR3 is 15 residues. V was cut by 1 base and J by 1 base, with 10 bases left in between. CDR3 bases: TGTGCCAGCAGCTTAGGGCCCCTCCCCCAAGAGACCCAGTACTTC. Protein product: CASSLGPLPQETQYF.

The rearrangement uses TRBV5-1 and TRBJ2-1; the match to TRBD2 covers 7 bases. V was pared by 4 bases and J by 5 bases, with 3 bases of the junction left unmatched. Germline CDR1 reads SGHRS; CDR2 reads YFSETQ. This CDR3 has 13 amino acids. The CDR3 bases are TGCGCCAGCAGCCCCGGGGGGAACAATGAGCAGTTCTTC. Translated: CASSPGGNNEQFF.

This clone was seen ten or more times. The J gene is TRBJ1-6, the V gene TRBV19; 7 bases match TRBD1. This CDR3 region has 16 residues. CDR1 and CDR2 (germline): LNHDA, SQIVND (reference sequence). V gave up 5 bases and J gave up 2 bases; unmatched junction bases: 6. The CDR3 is CASSLTGITYNSPLHF. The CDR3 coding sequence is TGTGCCAGTAGTCTGACAGGGATCACCTATAATTCACCCCTCCACTTT.

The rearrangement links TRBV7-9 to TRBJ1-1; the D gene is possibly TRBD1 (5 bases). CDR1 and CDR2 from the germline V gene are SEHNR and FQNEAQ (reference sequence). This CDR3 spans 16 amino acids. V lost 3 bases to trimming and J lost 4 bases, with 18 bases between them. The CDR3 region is CASSFNPGGTSTEAFF. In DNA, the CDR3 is TGTGCCAGCAGCTTCAACCCCGGGGGAACGAGCACTGAAGCTTTCTTT.

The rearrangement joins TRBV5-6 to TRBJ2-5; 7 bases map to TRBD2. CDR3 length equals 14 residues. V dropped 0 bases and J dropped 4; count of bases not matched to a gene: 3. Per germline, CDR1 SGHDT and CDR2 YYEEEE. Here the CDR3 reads CASSLVGGGETQYF. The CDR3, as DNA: TGTGCCAGCAGCTTGGTAGGCGGGGGAGAGACCCAGTACTTC.

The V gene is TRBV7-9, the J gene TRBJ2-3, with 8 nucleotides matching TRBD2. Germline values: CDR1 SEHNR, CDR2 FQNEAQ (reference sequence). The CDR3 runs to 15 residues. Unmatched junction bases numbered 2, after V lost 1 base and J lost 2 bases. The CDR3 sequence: CASSLGGGNTDTQYF. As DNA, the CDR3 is TGTGCCAGCAGCTTAGGCGGGGGGAACACAGATACGCAGTATTTT.

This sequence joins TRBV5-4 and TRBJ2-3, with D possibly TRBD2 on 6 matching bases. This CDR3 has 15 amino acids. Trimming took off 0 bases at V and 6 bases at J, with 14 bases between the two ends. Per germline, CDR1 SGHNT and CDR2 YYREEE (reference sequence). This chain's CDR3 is CASSLGLGESDTQYF. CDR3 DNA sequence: TGTGCCAGCAGCTTGGGACTAGGGGAGAGTGATACGCAGTATTTT.

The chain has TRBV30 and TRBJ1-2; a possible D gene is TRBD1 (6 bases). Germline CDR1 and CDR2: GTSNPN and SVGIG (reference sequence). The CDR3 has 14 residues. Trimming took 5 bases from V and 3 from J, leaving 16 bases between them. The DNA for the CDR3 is TGTGCCTGGGAAAGAGCAGGGGTGTACTATGGCTACACCTTC. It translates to CAWERAGVYYGYTF.

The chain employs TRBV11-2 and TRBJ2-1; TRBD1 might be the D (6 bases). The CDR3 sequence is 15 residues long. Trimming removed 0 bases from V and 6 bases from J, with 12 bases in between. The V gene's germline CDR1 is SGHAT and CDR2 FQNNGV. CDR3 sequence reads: CASSLEGAFSNEQFF. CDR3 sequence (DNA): TGTGCCAGCAGCTTAGAGGGGGCCTTCAGCAATGAGCAGTTCTTC.